The 18 T cell receptor beta chains presented below share a single source sample, sequenced in a study of T cell responses to AZD1222 COVID-19 vaccine. Clones were sequenced by immunoSEQ multiplex PCR, and TCRdb holds only the in-frame ones, with some missing. This table has about 180,000 clones, around nine tenths appearing once. The material sequenced was peripheral blood, taken on day 0 of AZD1222 vaccination. These receptors all stem from an adult in good health.

This chain uses TRBV3-1 (or the pseudogene TRBV3-2) with TRBJ2-4, with 8 bases matching TRBD2. The CDR3 loop spans 16 amino acids. Germline V lookup: CDR1 LGHDT, CDR2 YNNKEL (reference sequence). After removal of 0 bases from V and 4 bases from J, the junction contained 5 bases not matched to a gene. The CDR3 protein is CASSQDTTSAKNIQYF. CDR3 DNA sequence: TGTGCCAGCAGCCAAGACACGACTAGCGCTAAAAACATTCAGTACTTC.

This clone came up once. The rearrangement uses TRBV6-4 and TRBJ2-1, with 9 bases identical to TRBD2. CDR3 length equals 15 residues. Germline V gene data show CDR1 as MRHNA and CDR2 as SNTAGT. V shed 6 bases, J shed 3 bases, and the junction held 6 bases outside the gene matches. CDR3 protein: CASSPSGDGYNEQFF. The CDR3 coding sequence is TGTGCCAGCAGCCCTAGCGGGGACGGCTACAATGAGCAGTTCTTC.

The chain joins TRBV7-9 to TRBJ2-1; 7 bases are shared with TRBD2. The V gene end was trimmed by 0 bases and the J gene end by 7 bases; junction bases not matched to a gene: 0. Looked up from germline, CDR1 is SEHNR and CDR2 is FQNEAQ (reference sequence). The CDR3 spans 13 residues. The CDR3 spells CASSLAGGNEQFF. Written as DNA, the CDR3 is TGTGCCAGCAGCTTAGCGGGAGGGAATGAGCAGTTCTTC. Supplemented by reference TRBV7-9 and TRBJ2-1, the full variable domain reads DTGVSQNPRHKITKRGQNVTFRCDPISEHNRLYWYRQTLGQGPEFLTYFQNEAQLEKSRLLSDRFSAERPKGSFSTLEIQRTEQGDSAMYLCASSLAGGNEQFFGPGTRLTVL.

This sequence joins TRBV29-1 and TRBJ1-2, with D hard to call. In germline, CDR1 is SQVTM, CDR2 ANQGSEA. Trimming stripped 0 bases from V and 0 bases from J, with 11 bases between. The CDR3 has 15 residues. The CDR3 DNA sequence: TGCAGCGTTGAAGAATTGGCAGGAACTAACTATGGCTACACCTTC. Translation gives CSVEELAGTNYGYTF.

The chain couples TRBV27 to TRBJ1-2; D is uncertain. The germline V and J ends were trimmed by 4 bases and 4 bases, with 13 bases remaining between them. Germline V CDR1 and CDR2: MNHEY, SMNVEV (reference sequence). This CDR3 contains 14 residues. The CDR3 DNA reads TGTGCCAGCAGTTCGATCAACCCTACCTATGGCTACACCTTC. Its protein is CASSSINPTYGYTF.

This chain uses TRBV4-1 with TRBJ2-2; D gene unclear. This CDR3 is 15 amino acids long. V lost 0 bases, J lost 1 base, and 6 bases lay in between. Germline V gene lookup returns CDR1 MGHRA and CDR2 YSYEKL. Here the CDR3 reads CASSQERMNTGELFF. The CDR3 bases are TGCGCCAGCAGCCAAGAACGGATGAACACCGGGGAGCTGTTTTTT.

V usage is TRBV5-1 and J usage is TRBJ2-7; D is perhaps TRBD2 (6 bases). Germline loops: CDR1 SGHRS, CDR2 YFSETQ. The CDR3 runs to 12 residues. Trimming cost V 5 bases and J 5 bases, with 11 bases left between them. This chain's CDR3 is CASRGSSDEQYF. The CDR3 DNA reads as TGCGCCAGCAGAGGTTCTAGCGACGAGCAGTACTTC.

The V call is TRBV19, the J call TRBJ2-2; no clear D. This CDR3 contains 11 residues. V dropped 9 bases and J dropped 2 bases, with 4 bases sitting between them. Germline CDR1 is LNHDA and CDR2 is SQIVND (reference sequence). CDR3 nucleotides: TGTGCCAGCGGTAACACCGGGGAGCTGTTTTTT. This gives the protein CASGNTGELFF.

J is TRBJ2-7 and V is TRBV14, with 10 positions matching TRBD2. Germline CDR1 is SGHDN and CDR2 is FVKESK. The CDR3 covers 16 residues. Trimming took 2 bases from V and 3 from J; bases not matched to a gene: 7. CDR3 region: CASSQLLLAGVYEQYF. CDR3 DNA: TGTGCCAGCAGCCAACTTCTTCTAGCGGGAGTCTACGAGCAGTACTTC.

The genes are TRBV15 and TRBJ1-4; the D gene is possibly TRBD1 (5 bases). There are 14 residues in the CDR3. The ends were cut back, 6 bases at V and 7 bases at J, with 15 bases in the middle. From germline, CDR1 is LNHNV and CDR2 YYDKDF (reference sequence). In nucleotides, the CDR3 is TGTGCCACCAGGGGCCATGGGGGACCTGAAAAACTGTTTTTT. It codes for CATRGHGGPEKLFF.

The CDR3 DNA sequence: TGTGCCAGCAGCCACGGACAGAGAAGCTCTGGAAACACCATATATTTT. Its translation: CASSHGQRSSGNTIYF. J is TRBJ1-3 and V is TRBV5-8; a weak D match, TRBD1 (6 bases). The length of the CDR3 is 16 residues. Germline-derived CDR1 and CDR2 are SGHTS and YDEGEE. Trimming removed 4 bases at V and 0 bases at J, with 14 bases between.

V and J are TRBV29-1 and TRBJ1-1, with unresolved D. CDR3 length: 13 residues. Deletions cut 2 bases from V and 0 bases from J, with 7 bases between. Germline V gene lookup returns CDR1 SQVTM and CDR2 ANQGSEA. CDR3 in DNA: TGCAGCGTTGAACGCAGTATGAACACTGAAGCTTTCTTT. Its protein product is CSVERSMNTEAFF.

The rearrangement joins TRBV7-8 to TRBJ1-3; D gene uncertain. Trimming took off 4 bases at V and 1 base at J, with 11 bases between the two ends. Germline V gene data show CDR1 as SGHVS and CDR2 as FQNEAQ. CDR3 size: 15 residues. The CDR3 protein is CASSSRLRSGNTIYF. The CDR3 DNA reads TGTGCCAGCAGCTCTCGATTGAGGTCTGGAAACACCATATATTTT.

In nucleotides, the CDR3 is TGTGCCAGCAGCTCTACAGGGTTGCAGCCCCAGCATTTT. Translated: CASSSTGLQPQHF. V and J are TRBV5-5 and TRBJ1-5, with D perhaps TRBD1 (6 bases). In germline, CDR1 is SGHKS, CDR2 YYEKEE (reference sequence). The CDR3 consists of 13 residues. Trimming removed 3 bases from V and 7 bases from J, with 11 bases in between.

This chain uses TRBV27 with TRBJ2-7; D may be TRBD2 (5 bases). The ends were cut back, 3 bases at V and 4 bases at J, with 13 bases in the middle. Per germline, CDR1 MNHEY and CDR2 SMNVEV (reference sequence). The CDR3 spans 14 residues. CDR3 sequence (DNA): TGTGCCAGCAGTTTTCTTGATAGGGAGTACGAGCAGTACTTC. Protein product: CASSFLDREYEQYF.

The chain joins TRBV30 to TRBJ1-3; D ambiguous. Germline V gene sequence: CDR1 GTSNPN, CDR2 SVGIG (reference sequence). Trimming stripped 2 bases from V and 2 bases from J, with 7 bases between. The CDR3 spans 13 residues. The CDR3, as DNA: TGTGCCTGGAGTACGGAGACTGGAAACACCATATATTTT. Amino acid sequence: CAWSTETGNTIYF.

The rearrangement links TRBV7-6 to TRBJ2-5; D ambiguous. CDR3 length equals 15 residues. Germline V gene data show CDR1 as SGHVS and CDR2 as FNYEAQ. V lost 1 base, J lost 1 base, and 10 bases lay in between. The CDR3 DNA reads TGTGCCAGCAGCTTAGAGGCAAGCCGCCAAGAGACCCAGTACTTC. Translation: CASSLEASRQETQYF.

Here the CDR3 DNA reads TGTGCCAGCAGCCTCTATATACCCCCGGGACAGGGGAGTCTCTACGAGCAGTACTTC. Translated, it gives CASSLYIPPGQGSLYEQYF. The gene calls are TRBV14 and TRBJ2-7, with TRBD1 identical over 10 bases. Germline CDR1 is SGHDN and CDR2 is FVKESK. The ends lost 4 bases at V and 3 bases at J; junction bases unmatched: 18. There are 19 residues in the CDR3. The whole variable domain, filled in from reference TRBV14 and TRBJ2-7, reads EAGVTQFPSHSVIEKGQTVTLRCDPISGHDNLYWYRRVMGKEIKFLLHFVKESKQDESGMPNNRFLAERTGGTYSTLKVQPAELEDSGVYFCASSLYIPPGQGSLYEQYFGPGTRLTVT.